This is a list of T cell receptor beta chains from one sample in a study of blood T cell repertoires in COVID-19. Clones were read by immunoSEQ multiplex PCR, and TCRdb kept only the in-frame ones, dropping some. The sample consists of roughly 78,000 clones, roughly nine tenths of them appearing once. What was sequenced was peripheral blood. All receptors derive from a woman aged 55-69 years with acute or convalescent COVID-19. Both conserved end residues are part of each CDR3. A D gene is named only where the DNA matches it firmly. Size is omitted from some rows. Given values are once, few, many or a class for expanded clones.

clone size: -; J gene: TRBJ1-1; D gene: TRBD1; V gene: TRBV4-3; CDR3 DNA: TGCGCCAGCAGCCTACTACAGGGGACCGACCAAGCTTTCTTT; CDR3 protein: CASSLLQGTDQAFF
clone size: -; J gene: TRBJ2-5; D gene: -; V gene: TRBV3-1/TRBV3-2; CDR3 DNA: TGTGCCAGCAGCCCCCACGGGGAGAGTAAGACCCAGTACTTC; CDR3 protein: CASSPHGESKTQYF
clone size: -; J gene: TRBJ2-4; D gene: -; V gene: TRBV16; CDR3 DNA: TGTGCCAGCAGCCAAGGGCGACACGCCCAAAGCGGCATTCAGTACTTC; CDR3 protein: CASSQGRHAQSGIQYF
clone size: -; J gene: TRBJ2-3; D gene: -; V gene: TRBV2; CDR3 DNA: TGTGCCAGCAGTACACCGACCGGGAACCTACTACGTGGGACGCAGTATTTT; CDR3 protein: CASSTPTGNLLRGTQYF
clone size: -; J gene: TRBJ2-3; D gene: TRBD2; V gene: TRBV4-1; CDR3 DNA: TGCGCCAGCAGCCAAGATTGGCCTCGGGAGGGGCAGTATTTT; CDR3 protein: CASSQDWPREGQYF
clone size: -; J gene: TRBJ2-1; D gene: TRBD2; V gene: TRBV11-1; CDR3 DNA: TGTGCCAGCAGCTTAGGCGCTAGCGGGAGACACCATGAGCAGTTCTTC; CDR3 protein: CASSLGASGRHHEQFF
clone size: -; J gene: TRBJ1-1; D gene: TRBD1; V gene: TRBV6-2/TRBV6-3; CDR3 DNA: TGTGCCAGCAGTTCCGGAGACAGGGGACGCACTGAAGCTTTCTTT; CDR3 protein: CASSSGDRGRTEAFF
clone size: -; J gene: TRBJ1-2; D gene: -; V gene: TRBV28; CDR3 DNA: TGTGCCAGCAGTTCGGAGGTCGCATTACGGGGCTACACCTTC; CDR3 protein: CASSSEVALRGYTF
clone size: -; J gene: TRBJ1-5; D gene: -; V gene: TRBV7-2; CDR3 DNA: TGTGCCAGCAGCCCCGCACGGGGGAGCAATCAGCCCCAGCATTTT; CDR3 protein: CASSPARGSNQPQHF
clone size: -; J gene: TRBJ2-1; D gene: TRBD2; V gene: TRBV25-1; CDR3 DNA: TGTGCCAGCAGTGGGGGACTAGCGCCTCAAGAAAGGATAAATGAGCAGTTCTTC; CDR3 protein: CASSGGLAPQERINEQFF
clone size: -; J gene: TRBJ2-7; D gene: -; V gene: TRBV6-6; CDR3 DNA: TGTGCCAGCGGTTCCCGGTACGAGCAGTACTTC; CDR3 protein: CASGSRYEQYF
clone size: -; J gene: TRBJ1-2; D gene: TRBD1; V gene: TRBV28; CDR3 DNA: TGTGCCAGCAGTTTAGCGACAGGGAACTATGGCTACACCTTC; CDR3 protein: CASSLATGNYGYTF
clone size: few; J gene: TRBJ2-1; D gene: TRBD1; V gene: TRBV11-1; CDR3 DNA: TGTGCCAGCAGCCTAGGCCCCGGGACAGGGAGCAATGAGCAGTTCTTC; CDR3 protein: CASSLGPGTGSNEQFF
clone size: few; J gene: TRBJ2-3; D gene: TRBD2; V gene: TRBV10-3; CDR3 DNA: TGTGCCATCAGTGAGACCCATCGACTAGCGGGAGAGGATACGCAGTATTTT; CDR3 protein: CAISETHRLAGEDTQYF
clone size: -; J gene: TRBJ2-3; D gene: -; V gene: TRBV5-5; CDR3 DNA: TGTGCCAGCAGCGACCGGGTAACTGCCGGGACAAACTATTTT; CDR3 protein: CASSDRVTAGTNYF
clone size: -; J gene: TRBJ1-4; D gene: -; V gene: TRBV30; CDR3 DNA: TGTGCCTGGAGTGTTGGGGGGGAGGAAAAACTGTTTTTT; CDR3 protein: CAWSVGGEEKLFF
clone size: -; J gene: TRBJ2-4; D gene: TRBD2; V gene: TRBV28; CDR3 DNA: TGTGCCAGCATACCTAGCGGGGGGGCCAGAACATCCAAAAACATTCAGTACTTC; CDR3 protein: CASIPSGGARTSKNIQYF
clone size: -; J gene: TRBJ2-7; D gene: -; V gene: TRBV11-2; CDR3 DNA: TGTGCCAGCAGCTTACCCAACCGCGGACTCCCCGACGAGCAGTACTTC; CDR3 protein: CASSLPNRGLPDEQYF
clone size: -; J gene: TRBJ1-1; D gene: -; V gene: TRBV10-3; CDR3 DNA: TGTGCCATCAGACCGGACAGGAACACTGAAGCTTTCTTT; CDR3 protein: CAIRPDRNTEAFF
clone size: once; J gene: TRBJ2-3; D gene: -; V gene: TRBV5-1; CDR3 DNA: TGCGCCAGCAGCCCGCTAGATTCCACAGATACGCAGTATTTT; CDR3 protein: CASSPLDSTDTQYF
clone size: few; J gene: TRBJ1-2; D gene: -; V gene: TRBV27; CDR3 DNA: TGTGCCAGCAGCCCAAAAGGGGCCAACTATGGCTACACCTTC; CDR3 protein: CASSPKGANYGYTF
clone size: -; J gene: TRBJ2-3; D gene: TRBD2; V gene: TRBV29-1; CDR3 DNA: TGCAGCGTGACGACTAGCGCGAGCACAGATACGCAGTATTTT; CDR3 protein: CSVTTSASTDTQYF
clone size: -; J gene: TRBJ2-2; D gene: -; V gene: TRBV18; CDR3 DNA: TGTGCCAGCTCACCAGCTGGGGACAATACCGGGGAGCTGTTTTTT; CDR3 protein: CASSPAGDNTGELFF
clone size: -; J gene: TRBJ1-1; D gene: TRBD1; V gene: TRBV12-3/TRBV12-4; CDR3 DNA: TGTGCCAGCAGTTTAGAGGGGGCCACTGAAGCTTTCTTT; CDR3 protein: CASSLEGATEAFF
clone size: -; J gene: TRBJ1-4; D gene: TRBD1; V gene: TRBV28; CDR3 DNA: TGTGCCAGCAGTACCTATCAGGGGGCAACTAATGAAAAACTGTTTTTT; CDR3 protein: CASSTYQGATNEKLFF